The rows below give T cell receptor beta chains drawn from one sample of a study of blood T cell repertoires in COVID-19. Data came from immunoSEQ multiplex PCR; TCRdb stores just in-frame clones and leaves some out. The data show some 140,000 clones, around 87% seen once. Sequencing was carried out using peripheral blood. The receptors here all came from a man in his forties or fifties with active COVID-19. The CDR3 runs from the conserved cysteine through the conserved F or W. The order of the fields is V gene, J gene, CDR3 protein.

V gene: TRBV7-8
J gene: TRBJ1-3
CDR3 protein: CACRASGNTIYF

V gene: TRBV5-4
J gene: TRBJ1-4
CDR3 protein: CASSPAPQGSREKLFF

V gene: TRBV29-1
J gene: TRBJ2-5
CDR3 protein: CSVNPGEETQYF

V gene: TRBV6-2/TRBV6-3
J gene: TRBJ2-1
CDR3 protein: CASSTYLENEQFF

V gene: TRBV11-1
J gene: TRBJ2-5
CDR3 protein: CASRLTGEETQYF

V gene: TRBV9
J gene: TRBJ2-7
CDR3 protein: CASSAGTGGAYEQYF

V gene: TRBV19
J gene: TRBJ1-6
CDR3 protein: CASSAKGQANSPLHF

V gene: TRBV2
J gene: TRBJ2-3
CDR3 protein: CASSVTGADTQYF

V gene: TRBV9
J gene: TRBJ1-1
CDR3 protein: CASSVEAGLGTEAFF

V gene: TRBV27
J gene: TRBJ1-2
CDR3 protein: CASSLMRGRDGYTF

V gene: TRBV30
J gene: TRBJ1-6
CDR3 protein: CAWKEDSNNSPLHF

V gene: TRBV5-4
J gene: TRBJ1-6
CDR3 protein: CASSLGSLEGGSPLHF

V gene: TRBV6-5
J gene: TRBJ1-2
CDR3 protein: CASRGQGAGYTF

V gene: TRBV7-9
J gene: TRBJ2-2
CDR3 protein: CASSFSTGLSTGELFF

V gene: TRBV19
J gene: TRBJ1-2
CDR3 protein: CASSISRQGFYGYTF

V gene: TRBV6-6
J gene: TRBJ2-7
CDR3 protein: CASSYYTGTVGYEQYF

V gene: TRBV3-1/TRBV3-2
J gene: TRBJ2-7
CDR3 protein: CASSLSGGRGWSYEQYF

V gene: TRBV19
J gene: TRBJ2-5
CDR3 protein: CASSIKSQETQYF

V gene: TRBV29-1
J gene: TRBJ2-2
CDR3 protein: CSVTGSGELFF

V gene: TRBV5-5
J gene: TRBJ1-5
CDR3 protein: CASSAGQGAGSNQPQHF

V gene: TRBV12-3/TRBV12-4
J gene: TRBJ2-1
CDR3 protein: CASSLWGGEQFF

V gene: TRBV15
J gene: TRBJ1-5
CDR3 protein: CATSRGDQGTYQPQHF

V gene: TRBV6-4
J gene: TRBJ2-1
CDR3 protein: CASSPSGGLSEQFF

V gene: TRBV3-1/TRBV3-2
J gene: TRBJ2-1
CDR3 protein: CASRISSGSNEQFF

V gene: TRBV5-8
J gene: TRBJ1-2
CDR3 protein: CASSLTSGRFNYGGYTF

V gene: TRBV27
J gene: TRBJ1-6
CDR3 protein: CASSLSLQVNSPLHF

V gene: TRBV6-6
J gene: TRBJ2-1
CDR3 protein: CASSSGTSGRYNEQFF

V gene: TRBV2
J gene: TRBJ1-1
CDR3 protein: CASRGAAPEAFF

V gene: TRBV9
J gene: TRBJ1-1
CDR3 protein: CASSEDGRVLNTEAFF